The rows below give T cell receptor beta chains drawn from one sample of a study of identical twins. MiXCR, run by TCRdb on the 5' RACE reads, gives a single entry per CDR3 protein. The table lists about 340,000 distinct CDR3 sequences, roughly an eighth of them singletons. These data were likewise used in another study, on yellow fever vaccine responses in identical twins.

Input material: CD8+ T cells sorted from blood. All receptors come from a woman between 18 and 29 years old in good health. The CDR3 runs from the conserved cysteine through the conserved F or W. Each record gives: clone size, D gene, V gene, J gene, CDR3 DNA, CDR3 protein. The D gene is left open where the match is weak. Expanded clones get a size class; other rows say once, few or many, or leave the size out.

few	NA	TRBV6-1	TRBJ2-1	TGTGCCAGCAGCGAACAGGGACAAGTCTACAATGAGCAGTTCTTC	CASSEQGQVYNEQFF
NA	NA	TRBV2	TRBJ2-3	TGTGCCAGCAGTGAGTCCCTAGCCGGAGTACGCGATACGCAGTATTTT	CASSESLAGVRDTQYF
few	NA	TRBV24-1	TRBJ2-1	TGTGCCACCACCGACGGGAAATCCTACAATGAGCAGTTCTTC	CATTDGKSYNEQFF
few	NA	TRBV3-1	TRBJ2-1	TGTGCCAGCCGGCGGAACTCCTACAATGAGCAGTTCTTC	CASRRNSYNEQFF
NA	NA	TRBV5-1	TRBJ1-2	TGCGCCAGCAGCTCCGACGGGGGTTATAATGGCTACACCTTC	CASSSDGGYNGYTF
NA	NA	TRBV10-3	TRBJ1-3	TGTGCCATCAAGCGCCCAAGGGGAAACACCATATATTTT	CAIKRPRGNTIYF
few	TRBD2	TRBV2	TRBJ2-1	TGTGCCAGCAGTGAATCTGGCGGGAGCTCCTACAATGAGCAGTTCTTC	CASSESGGSSYNEQFF
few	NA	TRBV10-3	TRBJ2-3	TGTGCCATCAGTGAGGGACGGGGGCTTACGGATACGCAGTATTTT	CAISEGRGLTDTQYF
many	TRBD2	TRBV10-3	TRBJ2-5	TGTGCCATCAGTGACCCCAGCGGACTAGCGGAAGAGACCCAGTACTTC	CAISDPSGLAEETQYF
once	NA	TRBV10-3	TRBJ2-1	TGTGCCATCAGTGAACGGACTCCCGCCTACAATGAGCAGTTCTTC	CAISERTPAYNEQFF
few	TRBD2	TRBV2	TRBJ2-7	TGTGCCAGCAGCGAACTAGCGATCTACTCCTACGAGCAGTACTTC	CASSELAIYSYEQYF
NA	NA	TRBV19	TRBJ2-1	TGTGCCAGTAGTATGCGGGCAGGGAATGAGCAGTTCTTC	CASSMRAGNEQFF
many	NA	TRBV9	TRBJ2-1	TGTGCCAGCAGCGTAGGTGGTGAGCAGTTCTTC	CASSVGGEQFF
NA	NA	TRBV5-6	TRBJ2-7	TGTGCCAGCAGCTTGTGGTCTGGCGAGCAGTACTTC	CASSLWSGEQYF
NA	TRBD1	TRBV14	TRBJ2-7	TGTGCCAGCAGCCAAGGGTGGCAGGGGACAGGAACCTACGAGCAGTACTTC	CASSQGWQGTGTYEQYF
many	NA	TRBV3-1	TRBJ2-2	TGTGCCAGCAGCCATGCGGGGTTCACCGGGGAGCTGTTTTTT	CASSHAGFTGELFF
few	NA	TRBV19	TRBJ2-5	TGTGCCAGTAGTATGGACCAAGAGACCCAGTACTTC	CASSMDQETQYF
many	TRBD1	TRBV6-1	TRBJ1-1	TGTGCCAGCAGATCGGGACAGGGGGCCTTATCTGAAGCTTTCTTT	CASRSGQGALSEAFF
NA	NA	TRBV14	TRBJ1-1	TGTGCCAGCAGCTCGGGGGGTATAGCCCCGAACACTGAAGCTTTCTTT	CASSSGGIAPNTEAFF
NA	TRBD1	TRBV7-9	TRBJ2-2	TGTGCCAGCAGCACCACAGGGGCGATCGCCGGGGAGCTGTTTTTT	CASSTTGAIAGELFF
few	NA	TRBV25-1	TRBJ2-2	TGTGCCAGCAGAGGCCAGAACACCGGGGAGCTGTTTTTT	CASRGQNTGELFF
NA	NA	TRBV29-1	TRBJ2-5	TGCAGCGTTGAGCACTACGAGACCCAGTACTTC	CSVEHYETQYF
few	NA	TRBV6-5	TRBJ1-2	TGTGCCAGCAGTTACTCAGGGGGGGCCCCGTTTGGCTACACCTTC	CASSYSGGAPFGYTF
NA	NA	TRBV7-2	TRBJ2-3	TGTGCCAGCAGCTTACACCCCGGACCATACCTCACAGATACGCAGTATTTT	CASSLHPGPYLTDTQYF
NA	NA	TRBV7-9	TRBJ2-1	TGTGCCAGCAGATCAGGGGATGAGCAGTTCTTC	CASRSGDEQFF
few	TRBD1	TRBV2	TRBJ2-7	TGTGCCACTACGACAGGGGAGACCTACGAGCAGTACTTC	CATTTGETYEQYF
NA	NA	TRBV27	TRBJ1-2	TGTGCCAGCAGCAGACCCGGAAAATATGGCTACACCTTC	CASSRPGKYGYTF
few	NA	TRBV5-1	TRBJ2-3	TGCGCCAGCAGCTCAACAGTACACACAGATACGCAGTATTTT	CASSSTVHTDTQYF
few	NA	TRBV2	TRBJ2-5	TGTGCCAGCAGTGAAATCGGGCAGGGGCGGGAGACCCAGTACTTC	CASSEIGQGRETQYF
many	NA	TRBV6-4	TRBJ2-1	TGTGCCAGCAGTGAGGGCCAATCCCCTTCCAATGAGCAGTTCTTC	CASSEGQSPSNEQFF
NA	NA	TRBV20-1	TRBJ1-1	TGCAGTGCTCCCGGACTGGCTGGCACTGAAGCTTTCTTT	CSAPGLAGTEAFF
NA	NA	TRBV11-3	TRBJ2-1	TGTGCCAGCAGCTTACCCCCAGGGCCCAATGAGCAGTTCTTC	CASSLPPGPNEQFF
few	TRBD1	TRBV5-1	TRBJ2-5	TGCGCCAGCAAACCCTTGGCAGGGGGCGCGGAGACCCAGTACTTC	CASKPLAGGAETQYF
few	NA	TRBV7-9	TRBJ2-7	TGTGCCAGCAGCACAGCGAGACAACTTTACGAGCAGTACTTC	CASSTARQLYEQYF
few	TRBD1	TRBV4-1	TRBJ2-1	TGCGCCAGCAGCCGCGGGACAGGGAGGGATGAGCAGTTCTTC	CASSRGTGRDEQFF
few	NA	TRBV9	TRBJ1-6	TGTGCCAGCAGCGTAGCCTATAGCGTGGATTCACCCCTCCACTTT	CASSVAYSVDSPLHF
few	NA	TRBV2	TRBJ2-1	TGTGCCAGCAGTTCCTTTGCGTCCAATGAGCAGTTCTTC	CASSSFASNEQFF
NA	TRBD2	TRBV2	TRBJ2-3	TGTGCCACCATCAGTAGCGGGAGGGCCGGGTTCACAGATACGCAGTATTTT	CATISSGRAGFTDTQYF
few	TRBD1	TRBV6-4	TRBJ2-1	TGTGCCAGCGGGACAGGGGCTGGGTCCTACAATGAGCAGTTCTTC	CASGTGAGSYNEQFF
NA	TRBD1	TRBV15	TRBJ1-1	TGTGCCACCAGCAGAAATTGGGACAGGGGGACTGAAGCTTTCTTT	CATSRNWDRGTEAFF
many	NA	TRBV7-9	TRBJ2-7	TGTGCCAGCAGCTTTGTACAGGGCGGTCGCGAGCAGTACTTC	CASSFVQGGREQYF
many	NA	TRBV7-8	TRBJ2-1	TGTGCCAGCAGCCAAGGGGTGGGGGCTAGCTCCTACAATGAGCAGTTCTTC	CASSQGVGASSYNEQFF
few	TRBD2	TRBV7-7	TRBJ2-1	TGTGCCGAGGGACTAGCGGGAGTCCATGAGCAGTTCTTC	CAEGLAGVHEQFF
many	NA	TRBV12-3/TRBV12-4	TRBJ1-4	TGTGCCAGCAGTTATCAGGCCGCAAATGAAAAACTGTTTTTT	CASSYQAANEKLFF
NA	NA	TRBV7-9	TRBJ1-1	TGTGCCAGCAGCTCGGGACAAGAAGCTTTCTTT	CASSSGQEAFF
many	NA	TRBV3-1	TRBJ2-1	TGTGCCAGCAGCCAAGAGGAGGGGGGGGGCTACAATGAGCAGTTCTTC	CASSQEEGGGYNEQFF
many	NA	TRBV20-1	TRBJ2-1	TGCAGTGCTAGAGGGTTTGTAAATAACAATGAGCAGTTCTTC	CSARGFVNNNEQFF
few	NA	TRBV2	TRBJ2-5	TGTGCCAGCATCGAAGGTTGGGCGGACCAAGAGACCCAGTACTTC	CASIEGWADQETQYF
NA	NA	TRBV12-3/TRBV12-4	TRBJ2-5	TGTGCCAGCAGTACCGCTTTACAAGAGACCCAGTACTTC	CASSTALQETQYF
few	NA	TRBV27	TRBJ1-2	TGTGCCAGCAGTTTACAGGGCGCCCGAGGCTACACCTTC	CASSLQGARGYTF